This T cell receptor beta chain was documented in a study of T cells in localized non-small cell lung cancer. Regarding the study as a whole: Maximal T cell clonality occurred in uninvolved adjacent lung, with tumor ranking below it. A single tumor region was sequenced, leaving heterogeneity possible.

Using immunoSEQ multiplex PCR, the repertoire was profiled, and TCRdb retains in-frame clones only, with some absent. The table has around 4,000 clones, roughly a third seen once. This clone was observed a few times. Its matching antigen is unknown. The sequence derives from a man aged 35 to 69 with stage II squamous cell lung carcinoma. The sequencing here drew on lung tumor tissue, taken before any cancer treatment.

The DNA for the CDR3 is TGTGCCAGCAGCGTGGGGGAGGGGACAGGGGGCCCAAACTATGGCTACACCTTC. Translated, it gives CASSVGEGTGGPNYGYTF. V usage is TRBV9 and J usage is TRBJ1-2; 12 bases agree with TRBD1. J lost 2 bases, V lost 2 bases, and 10 bases had no gene match. This CDR3 has 18 amino acids. In germline, CDR1 is SGDLS, CDR2 YYNGEE.